These 20 T cell receptor beta chains share one sample of origin, sequenced in a study of cytomegalovirus exposure and HLA in healthy donors. The PCR ran on 60 Vbeta and 13 Jbeta primers. Here immunoSEQ multiplex PCR was the method, and the copy in TCRdb shows in-frame clones only, minus some. This listing includes around 140,000 clones. Specimen: PBMCs. These receptor sequences come from a male donor in good health and CMV-seronegative.

The chain employs TRBV4-2 and TRBJ2-1, with D unclear. Germline-derived CDR1 and CDR2 are LGHNA and YNFKEQ. The CDR3 has 16 residues. Trimming cost V 4 bases and J 3 bases, with 16 bases left between them. DNA for the CDR3: TGTGCCAGCAGCCCTACTCTCGGTCTCATCTACAATGAGCAGTTCTTC. This translates into CASSPTLGLIYNEQFF.

Details on this clone: The same CDR3 arises from other DNA sequences in this sample as well. The chain carries TRBV19 and TRBJ1-1; 8 bases map to TRBD1. The V gene's germline CDR1 is LNHDA and CDR2 SQIVND (reference sequence). The CDR3 covers 14 residues. J was trimmed by 1 base and V by 3 bases; bases with no gene match: 1. CDR3 DNA: TGTGCCAGTAGTATCGGACAGGGGAACACTGAAGCTTTCTTT. Protein product: CASSIGQGNTEAFF.

This chain joins TRBV5-1 and TRBJ1-5; the D gene is possibly TRBD1 (5 bases). CDR1 is SGHRS and CDR2 is YFSETQ in the germline V gene. The CDR3 consists of 15 residues. V was pared by 0 bases and J by 7 bases, with 14 bases between. CDR3 DNA: TGCGCCAGCAGCTTGGACGGGGGTTCAGGGCAGCCCCAGCATTTT. Translation: CASSLDGGSGQPQHF.

Remarks on this clone: A junction boundary mismatches the germline segment, possibly from a read error. V is TRBV6-1 and J is TRBJ2-1; 13 nucleotides align to TRBD2. The V gene's germline CDR1 is MNHNS and CDR2 SASEGT. The length of the CDR3 is 16 residues. The CDR3 sequence: CASREGLAGDHSVKFF. CDR3 nucleotide sequence: TGTGCCAGCAGAGAAGGACTAGCGGGAGACCACTCCGTGAAGTTCTTC.

V and J are TRBV6-5 and TRBJ1-1; 8 bases line up with TRBD1. Trimming cost V 6 bases and J 10 bases; bases outside gene matches: 10. The CDR3 covers 13 residues. Germline V gene data show CDR1 as MNHEY and CDR2 as SVGAGI. The CDR3 here is CASRPQGARGAFF. CDR3 sequence (DNA): TGTGCCAGCAGGCCCCAGGGGGCGCGAGGAGCTTTCTTT.

CDR3 amino acids: CASSFDLAGSYNEQFF. CDR3 nucleotides: TGTGCCAGCAGCTTTGACCTAGCGGGTTCCTACAATGAGCAGTTCTTC. V gene TRBV11-3 combines with J gene TRBJ2-1; 8 bases align to TRBD2. Germline V lookup: CDR1 SGHNT, CDR2 YENEEA. Trimming removed 3 bases from V and 1 base from J; junction bases left unmatched: 5. The CDR3 runs 16 residues.

Details on this clone: This likely comes from a read error, as the CDR3 has no conserved phenylalanine or tryptophan at its end. This chain connects TRBV2 to TRBJ1-2; D perhaps matches TRBD1 (6 bases). Between the trimmed V and J ends, which lost 9 bases and 5 bases, there was a span of 25 bases. The CDR3 runs to 16 residues. In germline, CDR1 is SNHLY, CDR2 FYNNEI. CDR3 protein: CASGRDTASSLYGYTL. The CDR3 nucleotides are TGTGCCAGTGGACGGGACACCGCATCGTCCCTGTATGGCTACACCCTC.

This sequence joins TRBV7-6 and TRBJ2-1, with TRBD2 identical over 9 bases. The CDR3 length is 15 residues. V was clipped by 1 base and J by 3 bases; unmatched bases: 1. CDR1 is SGHVS and CDR2 is FNYEAQ in the germline V gene. The CDR3 sequence is CASSLGGGGYNEQFF. The CDR3 nucleotides are TGTGCCAGCAGCTTAGGCGGGGGGGGCTACAATGAGCAGTTCTTC.

The V gene is TRBV20-1, the J gene TRBJ1-2; D is unresolved. From germline, CDR1 is DFQATT and CDR2 SNEGSKA (reference sequence). Trimming stripped 4 bases from V and 9 bases from J, with 9 bases between. The CDR3 runs 10 residues. DNA of the CDR3: TGCAGTGCTAATGGTAGAAGCTACACCTTC. Amino acids: CSANGRSYTF.

V gene TRBV5-1 combines with J gene TRBJ2-2; TRBD2 might be the D (5 bases). Germline lookup yields CDR1 SGHRS and CDR2 YFSETQ. Trimming pared 0 bases from V and 5 bases from J, leaving 14 bases between. CDR3 length equals 16 residues. CDR3 loop: CASSLEGEVGTGELFF. The DNA for the CDR3 is TGCGCCAGCAGCTTGGAGGGAGAAGTGGGGACCGGGGAGCTGTTTTTT. The whole variable domain, filled in from reference TRBV5-1 and TRBJ2-2, reads KAGVTQTPRYLIKTRGQQVTLSCSPISGHRSVSWYQQTPGQGLQFLFEYFSETQRNKGNFPGRFSGRQFSNSRSEMNVSTLELGDSALYLCASSLEGEVGTGELFFGEGSRLTVL.

The chain recombines TRBV29-1 with TRBJ1-1, with D perhaps TRBD1 (6 bases). Germline lookup yields CDR1 SQVTM and CDR2 ANQGSEA. The CDR3 is 13 amino acids. V dropped 4 bases and J dropped 3 bases, with 12 bases sitting between them. The CDR3 DNA sequence: TGCAGCGTTGGTGGGGGGGGCTACACTGAAGCTTTCTTT. This encodes CSVGGGGYTEAFF.

The J gene is TRBJ2-2, the V gene TRBV7-8, with D tentatively TRBD1 (6 bases). This CDR3 comprises 17 residues. V was trimmed by 11 bases and J by 3 bases, leaving 25 bases between them. Germline V CDR1 and CDR2: SGHVS, FQNEAQ. CDR3 sequence reads: CAGTQGTVLQDTGELFF. The DNA of the CDR3 is TGTGCCGGAACCCAGGGGACGGTTTTACAGGACACCGGGGAGCTGTTTTTT.

The V and J genes are TRBV5-5 and TRBJ2-7; 7 nucleotides match TRBD1. The CDR3 length is 15 residues. Germline CDR1 is SGHKS and CDR2 is YYEKEE (reference sequence). Trimming at V came to 4 bases and at J to 0 bases, leaving 7 bases not matched to a gene. CDR3 coding DNA: TGTGCCAGCAGCACCACAGGGGCTAGCTCCTACGAGCAGTACTTC. It translates to CASSTTGASSYEQYF.

This rearrangement joins TRBV30 to TRBJ1-2; D is possibly TRBD1 (6 bases). Germline CDR1 and CDR2: GTSNPN and SVGIG (reference sequence). This CDR3 has 13 residues. The V gene lost 3 bases and the J gene lost 2 bases, with 10 bases spanning the gap. The CDR3 sequence: CAWSLQGNYGYTF. CDR3 nucleotides: TGTGCCTGGAGCCTACAGGGAAACTATGGCTACACCTTC.

The genes are TRBV9 and TRBJ2-5; 9 positions agree with TRBD1. Germline lookup yields CDR1 SGDLS and CDR2 YYNGEE. The V and J ends lost 3 bases and 4 bases, in that order; junction bases with no gene match: 13. The CDR3 sequence is 17 residues long. The CDR3 is CASSAHPGTGWSETQYF. CDR3 DNA: TGTGCCAGCAGCGCCCACCCCGGGACAGGGTGGTCAGAGACCCAGTACTTC.

The chain couples TRBV7-8 to TRBJ2-7; 11 nucleotides match TRBD2. This CDR3 has 15 amino acids. Looked up from germline, CDR1 is SGHVS and CDR2 is FQNEAQ. J gave up 4 bases and V 5 bases, and 7 bases lay outside the gene matches. CDR3 protein: CASSTGTSGRYEQYF. As DNA, the CDR3 is TGTGCCAGCAGCACCGGGACTAGCGGACGATACGAGCAGTACTTC.

V and J are TRBV19 and TRBJ2-1, with TRBD2 matching 9 bases. CDR1 and CDR2 (germline): LNHDA, SQIVND (reference sequence). V dropped 3 bases and J dropped 6; count of bases not matched to a gene: 6. The CDR3 sequence is 15 residues long. CDR3 nucleotides: TGTGCCAGTAGTATTCAGGGCGGGGGGGCCAATGAGCAGTTCTTC. Encoded protein: CASSIQGGGANEQFF. The full variable domain, rest sourced from reference TRBV19 and TRBJ2-1, is DGGITQSPKYLFRKEGQNVTLSCEQNLNHDAMYWYRQDPGQGLRLIYYSQIVNDFQKGDIAEGYSVSREKKESFPLTVTSAQKNPTAFYLCASSIQGGGANEQFFGPGTRLTVL.

V and J are TRBV13 and TRBJ1-5; the D is unclear. Trimming took off 0 bases at V and 2 bases at J, with 11 bases between the two ends. The CDR3 length is 16 residues. CDR1 and CDR2 (germline): PRHDT, FYEKMQ (reference sequence). The CDR3 nucleotides read TGTGCCAGCAGCTTAGGAGCCTCCGGGGGCAATCAGCCCCAGCATTTT. As protein: CASSLGASGGNQPQHF.

The chain couples TRBV5-4 to TRBJ2-7; possible D gene TRBD1, 5 bases. Germline V gene sequence: CDR1 SGHNT, CDR2 YYREEE (reference sequence). Deletions cut 3 bases from V and 5 bases from J, with 12 bases between. CDR3 length equals 13 residues. The DNA of the CDR3 is TGTGCCAGCAGCTCCCAGGGTTCCCACGAGCAGTACTTC. Protein product: CASSSQGSHEQYF.

The V gene is TRBV28, the J gene TRBJ1-3; D is possibly TRBD1 (6 bases). V was pared by 0 bases and J by 4 bases, with 13 bases between. There are 16 residues in the CDR3. CDR1 MDHEN and CDR2 SYDVKM come from the germline V gene. CDR3 sequence reads: CASSLWLQGLGNTIYF. The CDR3 DNA follows: TGTGCCAGCAGTTTATGGTTACAGGGTCTAGGAAACACCATATATTTT.